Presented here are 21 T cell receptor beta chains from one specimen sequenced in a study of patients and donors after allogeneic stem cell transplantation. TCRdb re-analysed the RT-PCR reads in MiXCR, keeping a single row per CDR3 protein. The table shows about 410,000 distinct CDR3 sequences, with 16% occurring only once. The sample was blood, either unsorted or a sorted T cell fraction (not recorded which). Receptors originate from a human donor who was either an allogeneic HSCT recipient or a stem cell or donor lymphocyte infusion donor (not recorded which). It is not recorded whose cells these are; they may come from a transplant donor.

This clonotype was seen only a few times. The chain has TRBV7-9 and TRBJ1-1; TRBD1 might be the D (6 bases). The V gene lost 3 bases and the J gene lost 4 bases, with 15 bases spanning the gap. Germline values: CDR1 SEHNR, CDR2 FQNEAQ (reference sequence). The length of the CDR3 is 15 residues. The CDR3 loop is CASSLGAGGFTEAFF. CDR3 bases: TGTGCCAGCAGCTTGGGGGCGGGAGGTTTCACTGAAGCTTTCTTT.

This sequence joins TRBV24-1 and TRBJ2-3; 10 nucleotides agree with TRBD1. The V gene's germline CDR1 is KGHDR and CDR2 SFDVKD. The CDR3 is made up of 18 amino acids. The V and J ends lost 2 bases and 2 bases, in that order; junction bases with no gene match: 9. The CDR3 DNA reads TGTGCCACCAGTGATTCCCTTGGACAGGGGGGCTACACAGATACGCAGTATTTT. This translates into CATSDSLGQGGYTDTQYF.

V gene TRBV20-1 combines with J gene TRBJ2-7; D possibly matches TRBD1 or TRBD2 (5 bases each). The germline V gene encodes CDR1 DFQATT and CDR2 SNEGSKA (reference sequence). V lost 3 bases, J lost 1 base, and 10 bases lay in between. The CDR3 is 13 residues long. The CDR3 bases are TGCAGTGCTAGTATGGGGGAGTCCTACGAGCAGTACTTC. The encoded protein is CSASMGESYEQYF.

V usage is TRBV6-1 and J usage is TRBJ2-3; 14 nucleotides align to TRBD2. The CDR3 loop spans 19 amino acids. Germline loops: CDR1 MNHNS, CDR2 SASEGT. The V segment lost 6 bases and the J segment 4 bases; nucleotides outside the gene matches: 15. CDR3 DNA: TGTGCCAGCAGCAAAAGAGCCGGGACTAGCGGGGGATGGGCAGATACGCAGTATTTT. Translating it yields CASSKRAGTSGGWADTQYF.

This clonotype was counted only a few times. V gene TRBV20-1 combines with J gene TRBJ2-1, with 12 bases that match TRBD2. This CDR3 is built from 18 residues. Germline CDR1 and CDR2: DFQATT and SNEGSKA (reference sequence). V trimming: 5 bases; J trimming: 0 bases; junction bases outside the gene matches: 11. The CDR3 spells CSALGLAGNFSSYNEQFF. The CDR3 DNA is TGCAGTGCTCTCGGACTAGCGGGGAATTTTAGCTCCTACAATGAGCAGTTCTTC.

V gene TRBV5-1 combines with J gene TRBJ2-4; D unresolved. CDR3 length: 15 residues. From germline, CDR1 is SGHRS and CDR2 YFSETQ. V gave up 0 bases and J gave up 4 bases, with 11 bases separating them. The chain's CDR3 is CASSLAETPKNIQYF. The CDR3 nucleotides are TGCGCCAGCAGCTTGGCCGAGACTCCTAAAAACATTCAGTACTTC. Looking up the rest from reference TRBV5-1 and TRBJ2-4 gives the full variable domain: KAGVTQTPRYLIKTRGQQVTLSCSPISGHRSVSWYQQTPGQGLQFLFEYFSETQRNKGNFPGRFSGRQFSNSRSEMNVSTLELGDSALYLCASSLAETPKNIQYFGAGTRLSVL.

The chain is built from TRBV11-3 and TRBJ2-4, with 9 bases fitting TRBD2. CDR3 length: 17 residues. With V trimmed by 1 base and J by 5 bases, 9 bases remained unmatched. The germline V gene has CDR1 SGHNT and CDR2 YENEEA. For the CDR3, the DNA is TGTGCCAGCAGCTTAGCCGGACTAGCGTATACGGAAAACATTCAGTACTTC. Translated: CASSLAGLAYTENIQYF.

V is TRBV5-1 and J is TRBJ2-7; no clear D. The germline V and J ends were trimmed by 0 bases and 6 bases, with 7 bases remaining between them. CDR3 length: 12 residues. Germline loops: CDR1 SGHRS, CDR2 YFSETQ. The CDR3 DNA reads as TGCGCCAGCAGCTTGGAGTCGGCCGAGCAGTACTTC. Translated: CASSLESAEQYF.

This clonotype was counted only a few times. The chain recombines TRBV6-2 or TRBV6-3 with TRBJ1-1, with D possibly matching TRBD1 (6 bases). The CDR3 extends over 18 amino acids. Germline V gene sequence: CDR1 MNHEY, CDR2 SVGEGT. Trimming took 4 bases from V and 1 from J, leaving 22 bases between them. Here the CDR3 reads CASSLRDTYQRRNTEAFF. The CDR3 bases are TGTGCCAGCAGTTTAAGGGACACCTACCAGAGGAGGAACACTGAAGCTTTCTTT.

Here the CDR3 reads CASSPSGVRSNQPQHF. CDR3 bases: TGTGCCAGCTCACCATCAGGGGTTAGAAGCAATCAGCCCCAGCATTTT. The gene calls are TRBV18 and TRBJ1-5, with D possibly TRBD1 on 6 matching bases. This CDR3 contains 16 residues. Trimming shortened V by 2 bases and J by 1 base, and 12 bases separated the two germline ends. From germline, CDR1 is KGHSH and CDR2 LQKENI.

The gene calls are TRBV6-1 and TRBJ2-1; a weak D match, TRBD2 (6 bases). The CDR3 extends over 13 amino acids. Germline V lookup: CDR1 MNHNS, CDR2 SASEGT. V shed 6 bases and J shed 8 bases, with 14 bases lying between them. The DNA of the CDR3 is TGTGCCAGCAGCGATCCCTGGGGGGATGAGCAGTTCTTC. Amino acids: CASSDPWGDEQFF.

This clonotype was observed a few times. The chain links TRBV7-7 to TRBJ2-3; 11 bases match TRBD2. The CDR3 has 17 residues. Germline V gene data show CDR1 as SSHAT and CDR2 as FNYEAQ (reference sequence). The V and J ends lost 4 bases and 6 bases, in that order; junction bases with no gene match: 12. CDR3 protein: CASSSLLAGGPSDTQYF. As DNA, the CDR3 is TGTGCCAGCAGCTCCCTTTTAGCGGGAGGGCCGTCGGATACGCAGTATTTT.

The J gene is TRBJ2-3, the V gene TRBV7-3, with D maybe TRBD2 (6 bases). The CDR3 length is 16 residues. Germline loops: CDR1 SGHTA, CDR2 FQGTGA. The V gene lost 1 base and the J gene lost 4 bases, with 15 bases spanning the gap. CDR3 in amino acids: CASSLSCASAPDTQYF. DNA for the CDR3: TGTGCCAGCAGCTTAAGTTGTGCTAGCGCCCCAGATACGCAGTATTTT.

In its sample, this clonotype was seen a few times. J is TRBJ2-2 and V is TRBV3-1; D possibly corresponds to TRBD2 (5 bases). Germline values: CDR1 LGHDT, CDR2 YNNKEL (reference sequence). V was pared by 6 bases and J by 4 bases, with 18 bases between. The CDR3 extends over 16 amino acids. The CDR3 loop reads CASSRTRAQSTGELFF. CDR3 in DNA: TGTGCCAGCAGTCGTACTAGAGCCCAAAGCACCGGGGAGCTGTTTTTT.

CDR3 DNA sequence: TGTGCCAGCAGTGAAGCTTGGACAGGGGGCGAGCAGTACTTC. Amino acids: CASSEAWTGGEQYF. The gene calls are TRBV6-1 and TRBJ2-7; the match to TRBD1 covers 10 bases. V lost 0 bases and J lost 6; bases outside the gene matches: 2. This CDR3 has 14 amino acids. Germline V gene sequence: CDR1 MNHNS, CDR2 SASEGT.

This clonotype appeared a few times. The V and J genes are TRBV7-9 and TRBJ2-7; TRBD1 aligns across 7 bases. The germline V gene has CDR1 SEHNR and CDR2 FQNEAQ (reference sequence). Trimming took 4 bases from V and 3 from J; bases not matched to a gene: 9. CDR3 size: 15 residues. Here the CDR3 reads CASSSIDRDFYEQYF. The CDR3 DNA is TGTGCCAGCAGCTCAATAGACAGGGATTTCTACGAGCAGTACTTC. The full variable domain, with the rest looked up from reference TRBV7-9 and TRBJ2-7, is DTGVSQNPRHKITKRGQNVTFRCDPISEHNRLYWYRQTLGQGPEFLTYFQNEAQLEKSRLLSDRFSAERPKGSFSTLEIQRTEQGDSAMYLCASSSIDRDFYEQYFGPGTRLTVT.

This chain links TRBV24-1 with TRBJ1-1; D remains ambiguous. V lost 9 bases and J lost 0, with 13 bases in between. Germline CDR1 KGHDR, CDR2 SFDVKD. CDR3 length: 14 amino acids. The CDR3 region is CATQASKVNTEAFF. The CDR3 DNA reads TGTGCCACCCAAGCATCCAAGGTGAACACTGAAGCTTTCTTT.

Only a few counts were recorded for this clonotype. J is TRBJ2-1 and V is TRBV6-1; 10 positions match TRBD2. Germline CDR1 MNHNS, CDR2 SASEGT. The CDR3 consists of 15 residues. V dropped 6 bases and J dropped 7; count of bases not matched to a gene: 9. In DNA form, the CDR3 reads TGTGCCAGCAGCCCCTCGGCTAGCGGGAGAAATGAGCAGTTCTTC. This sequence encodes CASSPSASGRNEQFF.

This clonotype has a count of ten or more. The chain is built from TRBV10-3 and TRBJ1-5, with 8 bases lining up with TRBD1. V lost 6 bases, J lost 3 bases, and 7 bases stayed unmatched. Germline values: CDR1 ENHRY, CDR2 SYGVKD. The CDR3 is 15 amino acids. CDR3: CAIRSDRGSNQPQHF. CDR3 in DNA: TGTGCCATCAGATCAGACAGGGGATCCAATCAGCCCCAGCATTTT.

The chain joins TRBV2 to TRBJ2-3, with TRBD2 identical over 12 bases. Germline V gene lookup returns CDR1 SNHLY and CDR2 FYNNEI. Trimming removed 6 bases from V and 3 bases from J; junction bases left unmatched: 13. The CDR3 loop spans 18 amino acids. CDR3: CASSPGTSGSLGTDTQYF. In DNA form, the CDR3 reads TGTGCCAGCAGCCCCGGGACTAGCGGGTCCTTAGGGACAGATACGCAGTATTTT.

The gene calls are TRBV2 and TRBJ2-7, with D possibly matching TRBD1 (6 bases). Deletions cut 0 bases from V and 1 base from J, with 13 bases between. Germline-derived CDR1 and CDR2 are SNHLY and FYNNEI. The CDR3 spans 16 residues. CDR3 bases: TGTGCCAGCAGTGAAGCTTCCTGGACAGTGTCCTACGAGCAGTACTTC. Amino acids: CASSEASWTVSYEQYF. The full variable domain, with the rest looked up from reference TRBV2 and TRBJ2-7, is EPEVTQTPSHQVTQMGQEVILRCVPISNHLYFYWYRQILGQKVEFLVSFYNNEISEKSEIFDDQFSVERPDGSNFTLKIRSTKLEDSAMYFCASSEASWTVSYEQYFGPGTRLTVT.